This is a list of T cell receptor beta chains from one sample in a study of CD8 T cells in Susac syndrome. TCRdb re-called the immunoSEQ multiplex PCR reads with MiXCR, one entry per CDR3 protein. Among about 130,000 distinct CDR3 sequences listed, around 94% were seen once. Sequenced input: CD4+ T cells from PBMCs. These receptors all stem from a human donor in good health. The CDR3 runs from the conserved cysteine through the conserved F or W. The D gene is left open where the match is weak. Clone size is shown for a subset of rows, as once, few, many or a class of expanded clone.

- - TRBJ1-4 13 TRBV2 TGTGCCAGCAGTCTGGAGACTAATGAAAAACTGTTTTTT CASSLETNEKLFF
- - TRBJ2-7 12 TRBV7-2 TGTGCCAGCAGCCCCAGGCGGAGCGAGCAGTACTTC CASSPRRSEQYF
- - TRBJ1-1 13 TRBV20-1 TGCAGTGCTAGTGAACACCCGAACACTGAAGCTTTCTTT CSASEHPNTEAFF
TRBD2 - TRBJ2-7 14 TRBV7-9 TGTGCCAGCAGCACTCCGGGACTACACTACGAGCAGTACTTC CASSTPGLHYEQYF
- once TRBJ2-3 12 TRBV7-9 TGTGCCAGCACCCGCGGCACAGATACGCAGTATTTT CASTRGTDTQYF
- - TRBJ2-7 17 TRBV27 TGTGCCAGCAGGCCCGCGTATTTAGCGGAAAGCTCCTACGAGCAGTACTTC CASRPAYLAESSYEQYF
TRBD1 - TRBJ2-5 13 TRBV29-1 TGCAGCGGGAGCCTAAACAGGGGTGAGACCCAGTACTTC CSGSLNRGETQYF
TRBD1 - TRBJ1-4 13 TRBV2 TGTGCCAGCCGACAGGGAAGGGGTGAAAAACTGTTTTTT CASRQGRGEKLFF
- - TRBJ2-5 14 TRBV7-6 TGTGCCAGCAGCTCCTCTTCGTACCAAGAGACCCAGTACTTC CASSSSSYQETQYF
TRBD1 - TRBJ2-1 14 TRBV2 TGTGCCAGCATTCTCCTGAGACAGGGCAATGAGCAGTTCTTC CASILLRQGNEQFF
- - TRBJ2-5 13 TRBV15 TGTGCCACCAGCAGACAGGGGCAAGAGACCCAGTACTTC CATSRQGQETQYF
TRBD1 - TRBJ2-1 15 TRBV6-6 TGTGCCAGCAGTCGCGACAGGGGGGTTCAAAATGAGCAGTTCTTC CASSRDRGVQNEQFF
TRBD2 - TRBJ2-1 14 TRBV20-1 TGCAGTGCAACTACTAGCGGGAGATTCAATGAGCAGTTCTTC CSATTSGRFNEQFF
- - TRBJ2-1 15 TRBV12-3/TRBV12-4 TGTGCCAGCAGTTTGGGGGGGCGGACAGACAATGAGCAGTTCTTC CASSLGGRTDNEQFF
- - TRBJ1-5 15 TRBV7-2 TGTGCCAGCAGCGCCAGAGCGGGGCCTAATCAGCCCCAGCATTTT CASSARAGPNQPQHF
TRBD2 - TRBJ2-7 15 TRBV11-2 TGTGCCAGCAGCTCCGGACTAGCGTTCACCTACGAGCAGTACTTC CASSSGLAFTYEQYF